The 13 T cell receptor beta chains below were found in one sample sequenced in a study of T cell responses to AZD1222 COVID-19 vaccine. Profiled with immunoSEQ multiplex PCR; TCRdb holds only in-frame clones, not every one. The table lists about 120,000 clones, more than 65% of them singletons. The sequencing here drew on peripheral blood, taken on day 0 of AZD1222 vaccination. Source of these receptors: an adult in good health.

This clone has only one observation. The chain recombines TRBV7-2 with TRBJ1-2, with D unresolved. The length of the CDR3 is 14 residues. Germline V gene data show CDR1 as SGHTA and CDR2 as FQGNSA. Trimming left V 6 bases short and J 4 bases short, with 15 bases between. The CDR3 reads CASSFVGGTYGYTF. CDR3 DNA: TGTGCCAGCAGTTTTGTAGGCGGCACCTATGGCTACACCTTC.

The chain joins TRBV7-2 to TRBJ2-5; the match to TRBD2 covers 10 bases. The V segment lost 5 bases and the J segment 5 bases; nucleotides outside the gene matches: 8. Per the germline V gene, CDR1 is SGHTA and CDR2 is FQGNSA. The CDR3 spans 15 residues. The CDR3 sequence: CASSPRAGGGETQYF. The CDR3, as DNA: TGTGCCAGCAGCCCTAGAGCGGGAGGGGGGGAGACCCAGTACTTC.

The chain joins TRBV4-1 to TRBJ2-1, with D tentatively TRBD1 or TRBD2 (7 bases each). The ends were cut back, 5 bases at V and 7 bases at J, with 12 bases in the middle. From germline, CDR1 is MGHRA and CDR2 YSYEKL. CDR3 length equals 13 residues. CDR3 bases: TGCGCCAGCAGCTTCCAGGGGGGGAATGAGCAGTTCTTC. This gives the protein CASSFQGGNEQFF.

This chain uses TRBV11-1 with TRBJ2-4, with TRBD2 matching over 8 bases. The CDR3 totals 15 residues. CDR1 and CDR2 from the germline V gene are SGHAT and FQDESV (reference sequence). V was pared by 5 bases and J by 8 bases, with 11 bases of the junction left unmatched. The CDR3 DNA reads TGTGCCAGCAGCAGATTAGCGGGGAGAGGGGACATTCAGTACTTC. This encodes CASSRLAGRGDIQYF.

CDR3 protein: CASSESTVPGYTF. DNA of the CDR3: TGTGCCAGCAGTGAATCGACAGTTCCCGGCTACACCTTC. The chain is built from TRBV2 and TRBJ1-2, with TRBD1 as a possible D gene (5 bases). CDR3 length: 13 residues. Trimming pared 2 bases from V and 8 bases from J, leaving 12 bases between. Germline V CDR1 and CDR2: SNHLY, FYNNEI.

The J gene is TRBJ2-7, the V gene TRBV5-6; D gene uncertain. CDR1 SGHDT and CDR2 YYEEEE come from the germline V gene. V dropped 0 bases and J dropped 6 bases, with 7 bases sitting between them. The CDR3 spans 12 residues. This CDR3 reads CASSLDTLEQYF. CDR3 in DNA: TGTGCCAGCAGCTTGGATACTCTCGAGCAGTACTTC.

A few counts support this clone. The rearrangement links TRBV19 to TRBJ2-1; D gene unclear. V was pared by 4 bases and J by 0 bases, with 13 bases between. The CDR3 is made up of 16 amino acids. Per germline, CDR1 LNHDA and CDR2 SQIVND (reference sequence). The CDR3 DNA reads TGTGCCAGTAGTACCCCGGGCAGGAGCTCCTACAATGAGCAGTTCTTC. Residues: CASSTPGRSSYNEQFF.

The rearrangement links TRBV9 to TRBJ1-3; weak D call: TRBD1 (6 bases). Deletions cut 0 bases from V and 3 bases from J, with 13 bases between. Germline assignment: CDR1 SGDLS and CDR2 YYNGEE. The CDR3 has 16 amino acids. CDR3 sequence: CASSVAGAGVGNTIYF. The CDR3 DNA reads as TGTGCCAGCAGCGTAGCAGGGGCAGGAGTTGGAAACACCATATATTTT.

The chain combines TRBV14 with TRBJ2-1; D is unresolved. The CDR3 runs 13 residues. The germline V and J ends were trimmed by 1 base and 9 bases, with 10 bases remaining between them. Germline CDR1 SGHDN, CDR2 FVKESK. CDR3 in DNA: TGTGCCAGCAGCCAAGTTAGATTGGGTGAGCAGTTCTTC. It specifies CASSQVRLGEQFF.

This clone was detected only once. The V call is TRBV2, the J call TRBJ1-2; D is unresolved. The CDR3 sequence is 11 residues long. V lost 7 bases and J 5 bases, leaving 8 bases between the germline ends. Looked up from germline, CDR1 is SNHLY and CDR2 is FYNNEI. In nucleotides, the CDR3 is TGTGCCAGCAAAACAGAGTATGGCTACACCTTC. Its protein is CASKTEYGYTF.

This clone has only one observation. The gene calls are TRBV7-2 and TRBJ2-7; 8 bases align to TRBD1. Unmatched junction bases numbered 5, after V lost 5 bases and J lost 2 bases. This CDR3 has 14 amino acids. The germline CDR1 and CDR2 sequences are SGHTA and FQGNSA. CDR3 region: CASSLLTGAYEQYF. CDR3 DNA: TGTGCCAGCAGCCTTTTGACAGGGGCCTACGAGCAGTACTTC.

This chain joins TRBV2 and TRBJ1-6; weak D call: TRBD1 (6 bases). Trimming removed 4 bases at V and 9 bases at J, with 16 bases between. Germline V gives CDR1 SNHLY, CDR2 FYNNEI. There are 15 residues in the CDR3. The CDR3 region has the DNA TGTGCCAGCAGTGCGGAAGGGGGATTTGGTTCACCCCTCCACTTT. As protein: CASSAEGGFGSPLHF. The full variable domain, its missing parts supplied by reference TRBV2 and TRBJ1-6, is EPEVTQTPSHQVTQMGQEVILRCVPISNHLYFYWYRQILGQKVEFLVSFYNNEISEKSEIFDDQFSVERPDGSNFTLKIRSTKLEDSAMYFCASSAEGGFGSPLHFGNGTRLTVT.

This chain connects TRBV5-6 to TRBJ2-6; D not resolved. CDR3 length: 15 residues. Germline V gene sequence: CDR1 SGHDT, CDR2 YYEEEE. The V and J ends lost 2 bases and 4 bases respectively, with 10 bases between them. The CDR3 nucleotides are TGTGCCAGCAGCTTTTCGGTTTCCGGGGCCAACGTCCTGACTTTC. This encodes CASSFSVSGANVLTF.